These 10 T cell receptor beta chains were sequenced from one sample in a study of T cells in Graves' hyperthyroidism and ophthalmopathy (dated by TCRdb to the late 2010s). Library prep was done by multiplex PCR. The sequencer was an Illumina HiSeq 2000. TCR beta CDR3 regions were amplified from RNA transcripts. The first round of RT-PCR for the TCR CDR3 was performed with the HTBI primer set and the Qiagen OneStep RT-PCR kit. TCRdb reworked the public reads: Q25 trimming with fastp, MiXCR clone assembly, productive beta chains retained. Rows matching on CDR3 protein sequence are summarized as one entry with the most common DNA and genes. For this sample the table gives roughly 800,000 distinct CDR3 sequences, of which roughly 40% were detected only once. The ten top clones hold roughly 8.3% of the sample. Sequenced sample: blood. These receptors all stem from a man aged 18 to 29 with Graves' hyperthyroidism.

CDR3 nucleotide sequence: TGTGCCAGCAGCGGATCCGGGACAGGGCTTGCTAATGAAAAACTGTTTTTT. Amino acid sequence: CASSGSGTGLANEKLFF. The chain has TRBV7-8 and TRBJ1-4; 9 bases align to TRBD1. CDR3 size: 17 residues. Germline CDR1 is SGHVS and CDR2 is FQNEAQ. After removal of 5 bases from V and 3 bases from J, the junction contained 10 bases not matched to a gene.

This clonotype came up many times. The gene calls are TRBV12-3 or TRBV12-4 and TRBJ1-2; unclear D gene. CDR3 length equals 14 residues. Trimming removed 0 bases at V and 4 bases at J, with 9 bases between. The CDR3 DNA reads TGTGCCAGCAGTTTAGCTGGACTGCTCTATGGCTACACCTTC. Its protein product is CASSLAGLLYGYTF.

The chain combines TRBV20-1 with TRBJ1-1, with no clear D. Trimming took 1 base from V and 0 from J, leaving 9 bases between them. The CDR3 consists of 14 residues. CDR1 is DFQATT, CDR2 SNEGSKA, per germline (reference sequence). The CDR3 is CSARAMGMNTEAFF. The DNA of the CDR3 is TGCAGTGCTAGAGCAATGGGGATGAACACTGAAGCTTTCTTT.

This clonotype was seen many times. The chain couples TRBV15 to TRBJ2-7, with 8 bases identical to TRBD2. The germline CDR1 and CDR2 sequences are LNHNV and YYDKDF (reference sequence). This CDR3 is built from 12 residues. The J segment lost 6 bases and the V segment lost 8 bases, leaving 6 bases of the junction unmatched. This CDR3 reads CATRRGGSEQYF. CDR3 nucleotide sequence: TGTGCCACCCGCCGGGGGGGGTCCGAGCAGTACTTC.

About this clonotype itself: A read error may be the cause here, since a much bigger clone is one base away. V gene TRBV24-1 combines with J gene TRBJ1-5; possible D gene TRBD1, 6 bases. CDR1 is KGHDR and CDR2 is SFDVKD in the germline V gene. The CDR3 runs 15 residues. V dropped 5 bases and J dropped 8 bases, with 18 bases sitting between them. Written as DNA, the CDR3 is TGTGCCACCAGTGGTTTAGGGGGGCCCCAAGAGCCCCAGCATTTT. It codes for CATSGLGGPQEPQHF.

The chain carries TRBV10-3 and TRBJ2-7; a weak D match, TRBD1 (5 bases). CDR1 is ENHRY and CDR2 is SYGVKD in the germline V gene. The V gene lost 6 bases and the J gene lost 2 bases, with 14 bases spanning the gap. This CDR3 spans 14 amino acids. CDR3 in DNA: TGTGCCATCAGCGTCGTGACAGCCACCTACGAGCAGTACTTC. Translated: CAISVVTATYEQYF.

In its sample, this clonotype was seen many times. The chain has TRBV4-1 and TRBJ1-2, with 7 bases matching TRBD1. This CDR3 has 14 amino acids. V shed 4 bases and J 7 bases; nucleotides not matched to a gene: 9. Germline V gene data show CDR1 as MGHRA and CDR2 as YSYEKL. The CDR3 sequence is CASSPTTGIGGYTF. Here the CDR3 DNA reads TGCGCCAGCAGCCCAACGACAGGGATTGGTGGCTACACCTTC.

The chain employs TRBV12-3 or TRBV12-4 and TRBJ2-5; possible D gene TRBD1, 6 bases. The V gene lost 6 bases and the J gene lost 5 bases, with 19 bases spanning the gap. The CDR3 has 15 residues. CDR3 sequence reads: CASSQGVRGRETQYF. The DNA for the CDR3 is TGTGCCAGCAGCCAAGGGGTCAGGGGAAGGGAGACCCAGTACTTC.

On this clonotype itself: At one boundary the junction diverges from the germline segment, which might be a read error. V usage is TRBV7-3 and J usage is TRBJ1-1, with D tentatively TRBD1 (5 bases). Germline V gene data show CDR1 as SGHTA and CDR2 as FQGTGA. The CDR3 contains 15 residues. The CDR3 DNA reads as TGTGCCGGCAGCCCCCGTGGGGGAGTTAACACTGAAGCTTTCTTT. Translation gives CAGSPRGGVNTEAFF.

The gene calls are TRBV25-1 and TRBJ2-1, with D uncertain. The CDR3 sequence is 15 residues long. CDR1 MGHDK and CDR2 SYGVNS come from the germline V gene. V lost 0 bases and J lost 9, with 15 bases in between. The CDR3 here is CASSEYLAGGSEQFF. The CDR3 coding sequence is TGTGCCAGCAGTGAATATCTTGCCGGTGGCAGTGAGCAGTTCTTC.